Each of the 18 T cell receptor beta chains below was sequenced from the same sample in a study of cytomegalovirus exposure and HLA in healthy donors. PCR primers comprised 60 Vbeta and 13 Jbeta primers. Only in-frame clones appear in the TCRdb table, and some are missing; sequencing was by immunoSEQ multiplex PCR. The table records some 160,000 clones, approximately 68% of them present only once. Sequenced material: PBMCs. These receptors all stem from a man in his forties in good health and CMV-seronegative.

The rearrangement links TRBV5-1 to TRBJ2-7; 8 bases align to TRBD1. Germline assignment: CDR1 SGHRS and CDR2 YFSETQ. Unmatched junction bases numbered 6, after V lost 0 bases and J lost 4 bases. The CDR3 is 15 residues long. In DNA form, the CDR3 reads TGCGCCAGCAGCTTGGCCCCCGGACAGGGTTACGAGCAGTACTTC. Its translation: CASSLAPGQGYEQYF. The full variable domain, in which reference TRBV5-1 and TRBJ2-7 provide the parts outside the CDR3, is KAGVTQTPRYLIKTRGQQVTLSCSPISGHRSVSWYQQTPGQGLQFLFEYFSETQRNKGNFPGRFSGRQFSNSRSEMNVSTLELGDSALYLCASSLAPGQGYEQYFGPGTRLTVT.

V usage is TRBV2 and J usage is TRBJ2-1; 9 bases are shared with TRBD1. V lost 4 bases to trimming and J lost 3 bases; unmatched junction nucleotides: 13. The germline CDR1 and CDR2 sequences are SNHLY and FYNNEI. The CDR3 has 18 amino acids. The CDR3 is CASSGGQGYTYRYNEQFF. Here the CDR3 DNA reads TGTGCCAGCAGTGGGGGACAGGGATACACGTATCGCTACAATGAGCAGTTCTTC.

The genes are TRBV12-5 and TRBJ1-6; TRBD1 might be the D (6 bases). The V gene's germline CDR1 is LGHNT and CDR2 FRNRAP. The V end was cut by 1 base, the J end by 18 bases, with 19 bases between. There are 14 residues in the CDR3. This CDR3 is CASGLEYTQGPSHF. Written as DNA, the CDR3 is TGTGCTAGTGGTTTGGAATATACACAGGGTCCTTCCCACTTT.

With respect to this clone: At one boundary the junction diverges from the germline segment, which might be a read error. V gene TRBV7-9 combines with J gene TRBJ2-7; 8 bases fit TRBD1. Germline assignment: CDR1 SEHNR and CDR2 FQNEAQ (reference sequence). CDR3 size: 15 residues. The CDR3 nucleotides are TGTTCCAGCAGCTCTCGACAGGGGCAAATGGGCGAGCAGTACTTC. Its translation is CSSSSRQGQMGEQYF.

There are a few counts of this clone. The chain is built from TRBV29-1 and TRBJ2-5, with D possibly TRBD1 on 6 matching bases. V shed 4 bases and J shed 0 bases, with 15 bases lying between them. The CDR3 covers 15 residues. Germline loops: CDR1 SQVTM, CDR2 ANQGSEA. The CDR3 sequence: CSVGAPGTHQETQYF. CDR3 in DNA: TGCAGCGTTGGGGCCCCCGGGACACACCAAGAGACCCAGTACTTC. The full variable domain, completed using reference TRBV29-1 and TRBJ2-5, is SAVISQKPSRDICQRGTSLTIQCQVDSQVTMMFWYRQQPGQSLTLIATANQGSEATYESGFVIDKFPISRPNLTFSTLTVSNMSPEDSSIYLCSVGAPGTHQETQYFGPGTRLLVL.

The chain recombines TRBV19 with TRBJ2-2; no firm D call. V was pared by 1 base and J by 3 bases, with 6 bases between. This CDR3 is 14 amino acids long. Germline assignment: CDR1 LNHDA and CDR2 SQIVND (reference sequence). This chain's CDR3 is CASSIASYTGELFF. The CDR3 DNA follows: TGTGCCAGTAGTATAGCCTCCTACACCGGGGAGCTGTTTTTT.

This clone appeared a few times. The chain links TRBV5-1 to TRBJ1-4; 8 positions agree with TRBD1. This CDR3 comprises 15 residues. Germline V gene sequence: CDR1 SGHRS, CDR2 YFSETQ. The V gene end was trimmed by 8 bases and the J gene end by 0 bases; junction bases not matched to a gene: 6. CDR3 region: CASRTGTTTNEKLFF. CDR3 nucleotide sequence: TGCGCCAGTAGGACAGGGACAACAACTAATGAAAAACTGTTTTTT.

This chain uses TRBV4-2 with TRBJ2-1, with D perhaps matching TRBD2 (6 bases). The CDR3 runs to 18 residues. The V end lost 1 base, the J end lost 4 bases, and 20 bases lay between the germline ends. CDR1 LGHNA and CDR2 YNFKEQ come from the germline V gene. As DNA, the CDR3 is TGTGCCAGCAGCCAAGTCGCCCGCGGGGCGGACGGATACAATGAGCAGTTCTTC. It encodes CASSQVARGADGYNEQFF.

The count of this clone is one. The rearrangement joins TRBV27 to TRBJ2-3; D unresolved. The CDR3 consists of 14 residues. Germline V CDR1 and CDR2: MNHEY, SMNVEV (reference sequence). Trimming stripped 3 bases from V and 4 bases from J, with 11 bases between. The CDR3 sequence is CASSFSRGPDTQYF. The CDR3 DNA reads as TGTGCCAGCAGTTTCTCCAGAGGTCCAGATACGCAGTATTTT.

This chain uses TRBV7-8 with TRBJ2-7, with TRBD2 matching 14 bases. CDR3 length equals 15 residues. CDR1 SGHVS and CDR2 FQNEAQ come from the germline V gene. V shed 6 bases and J 7 bases; nucleotides not matched to a gene: 8. CDR3 in amino acids: CASRVGLAGAWEQYF. The CDR3 DNA reads TGTGCCAGCAGGGTGGGACTAGCGGGAGCTTGGGAGCAGTACTTC.

This clone was counted only a few times. J is TRBJ2-3 and V is TRBV6-4; 11 nucleotides align to TRBD2. The CDR3 contains 15 residues. The germline V gene encodes CDR1 MRHNA and CDR2 SNTAGT. V lost 4 bases to trimming and J lost 0 bases; unmatched junction nucleotides: 0. CDR3 sequence reads: CASSGLAGSTDTQYF. DNA of the CDR3: TGTGCCAGCAGTGGACTAGCGGGAAGCACAGATACGCAGTATTTT.

The V gene is TRBV5-1, the J gene TRBJ2-7; 7 nucleotides align to TRBD1. The CDR3 length is 15 residues. J gave up 2 bases and V 4 bases, and 9 bases lay outside the gene matches. Germline assignment: CDR1 SGHRS and CDR2 YFSETQ. The chain's CDR3 is CASSAGTDPPYEQYF. For the CDR3, the DNA is TGCGCCAGCAGCGCTGGGACAGATCCCCCCTACGAGCAGTACTTC.

This clone was recorded only once. This rearrangement joins TRBV14 to TRBJ2-5, with D possibly TRBD2 on 5 matching bases. The germline V gene has CDR1 SGHDN and CDR2 FVKESK. V lost 4 bases to trimming and J lost 3 bases, with 15 bases between them. The CDR3 extends over 15 amino acids. In DNA form, the CDR3 reads TGTGCCAGCAGCCCGAGAGTAAGGAGGAAAGAGACCCAGTACTTC. Encoded protein: CASSPRVRRKETQYF. Full variable domain (rest looked up from reference TRBV14 and TRBJ2-5): EAGVTQFPSHSVIEKGQTVTLRCDPISGHDNLYWYRRVMGKEIKFLLHFVKESKQDESGMPNNRFLAERTGGTYSTLKVQPAELEDSGVYFCASSPRVRRKETQYFGPGTRLLVL.

The chain recombines TRBV7-9 with TRBJ2-7, with a weak D call TRBD2 (7 bases). V shed 4 bases and J shed 4 bases, with 23 bases lying between them. The length of the CDR3 is 17 residues. The germline gives CDR1 SEHNR, CDR2 FQNEAQ (reference sequence). In nucleotides, the CDR3 is TGTGCCAGCAGCTCCGCCGGGGGGCAGACTCAGGGTTACGAGCAGTACTTC. Protein: CASSSAGGQTQGYEQYF.

CDR3 sequence (DNA): TGTGCCAGCAGCCCGAGACAGGGGGCCGATTACGAGCAGTACTTC. This codes for CASSPRQGADYEQYF. The rearrangement joins TRBV7-9 to TRBJ2-5, with 10 bases fitting TRBD1. The J call may be faulty, since TRBJ2-7 better matches the DNA end. CDR3 length equals 15 residues. Germline V gene data show CDR1 as SEHNR and CDR2 as FQNEAQ (reference sequence).

The V call is TRBV15, the J call TRBJ2-1, with D perhaps TRBD2 (6 bases). V gave up 0 bases and J gave up 5 bases, with 14 bases separating them. Germline CDR1 LNHNV, CDR2 YYDKDF (reference sequence). CDR3 length: 16 residues. For the CDR3, the DNA is TGTGCCACCAGCAGAGATCGCCTAGCGATAAACAATGAGCAGTTCTTC. Its protein product is CATSRDRLAINNEQFF.

V usage is TRBV5-1 and J usage is TRBJ2-7; 11 positions match TRBD1. Germline V CDR1 and CDR2: SGHRS, YFSETQ. The J segment lost 5 bases and the V segment lost 1 base, leaving 5 bases of the junction unmatched. The CDR3 sequence is 15 residues long. The CDR3 region is CASSLRTGGSNEQYF. The CDR3 DNA is TGCGCCAGCAGCTTGCGGACAGGGGGCTCGAACGAGCAGTACTTC. Using reference TRBV5-1 and TRBJ2-7 for the parts outside the CDR3, the full variable domain is KAGVTQTPRYLIKTRGQQVTLSCSPISGHRSVSWYQQTPGQGLQFLFEYFSETQRNKGNFPGRFSGRQFSNSRSEMNVSTLELGDSALYLCASSLRTGGSNEQYFGPGTRLTVT.

The V gene is TRBV11-2, the J gene TRBJ2-7, with 9 bases identical to TRBD2. The germline gives CDR1 SGHAT, CDR2 FQNNGV. Losses at the gene ends were 3 bases for V and 4 bases for J; bases not matched to a gene: 4. CDR3 length: 14 amino acids. For the CDR3, the DNA is TGTGCCAGCAGCTTTGGCGGGGGGGCTTACGAGCAGTACTTC. Residues: CASSFGGGAYEQYF. The full variable domain, in which reference TRBV11-2 and TRBJ2-7 provide the parts outside the CDR3, is EAGVAQSPRYKIIEKRQSVAFWCNPISGHATLYWYQQILGQGPKLLIQFQNNGVVDDSQLPKDRFSAERLKGVDSTLKIQPAKLEDSAVYLCASSFGGGAYEQYFGPGTRLTVT.